This T cell receptor (beta chain) was retrieved from a study of T-cell memory formation after mild COVID-19. From germline, CDR1 is SGHVS and CDR2 FQNEAQ. The germline V and J ends were trimmed by 4 bases and 5 bases, with 15 bases remaining between them. There are 14 residues in the CDR3. From 5'RACE with constant-segment primers came TCR alpha and TCR beta cDNA libraries that carried sample barcodes and UMIs. Via MiXCR, TCRdb re-called the 5' RACE reads, giving one row per CDR3 protein. The sample includes just over 150,000 distinct CDR3 sequences, roughly 31% of them seen just once. This clonotype was seen only a few times.

The gene calls are TRBV7-8 and TRBJ2-7; D gene uncertain. The sequenced sample was PBMCs or a T cell subset sorted from them (not recorded which). The receptor comes from an adult woman who had mild COVID-19 (a few samples of this study predate the infection). Cell type and time point are not known. CDR3 protein: CASSSSRVEHEQYF. The CDR3 bases are TGTGCCAGCAGCTCGAGTCGTGTGGAACACGAGCAGTACTTC. Full variable domain (missing parts from reference TRBV7-8 and TRBJ2-7): GAGVSQSPRYKVAKRGQDVALRCDPISGHVSLFWYQQALGQGPEFLTYFQNEAQLDKSGLPSDRFFAERPEGSVSTLKIQRTQQEDSAVYLCASSSSRVEHEQYFGPGTRLTVT.